This T cell receptor beta chain was sequenced during a study of shared clonotypes between healthy human individuals. Whole-study findings and limits: The sampled material consisted only of blood, and tissue repertoires are likely to differ. A generally larger estimated richness was seen in naive subsets than in memory subsets. It was the non-shared clonotypes that had lower generation probabilities than clonotypes shared by all four donors.

As concerns this clone: The target antigen is unknown.

The CDR3 contains 13 residues. V was pared by 7 bases and J by 3 bases, with 13 bases between. Germline CDR1 and CDR2: MNHNS and SASEGT. Using about 220 ng DNA, approximately 30,000 T cell genomes, the sorted-subset replicate PCRs were run. Here immunoSEQ multiplex PCR was the method, and the copy in TCRdb shows in-frame clones only, minus some. The sample shows under 650,000 clones, roughly 95% of them seen only once. The sample was naive CD4+ T cells sorted from blood. Subset in this sample: CD45RA+ positively selected. The gene calls are TRBV6-1 and TRBJ2-7; D might be TRBD1 (6 bases). The source is a woman in her thirties in good health. For the CDR3, the DNA is TGTGCCAGCAAGGCAGGGGCTAACTACGAGCAGTACTTC. It is translated as CASKAGANYEQYF.